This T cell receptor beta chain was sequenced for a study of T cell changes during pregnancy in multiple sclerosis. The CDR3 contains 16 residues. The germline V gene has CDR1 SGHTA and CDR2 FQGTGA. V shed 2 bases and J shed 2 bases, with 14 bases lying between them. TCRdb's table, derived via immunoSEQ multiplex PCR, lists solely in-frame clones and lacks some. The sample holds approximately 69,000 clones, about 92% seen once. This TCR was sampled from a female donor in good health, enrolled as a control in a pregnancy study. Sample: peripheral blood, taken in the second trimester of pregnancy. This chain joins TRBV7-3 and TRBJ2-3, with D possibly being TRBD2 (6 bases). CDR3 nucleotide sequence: TGTGCCAGCAGCTTACGTCCGGGAGTCTTCACAGATACGCAGTATTTT. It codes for CASSLRPGVFTDTQYF.